This T cell receptor (beta chain) emerged from a study of blood T cell repertoires in COVID-19. Study-level background: The analysed material was cDNA or gDNA that came from T cells, B-cell-depleted T cells, or PBMCs.

Per the authors' pipeline: The assay estimated nucleated cells by amplifying reference gene primers. Assay used: immunoSEQ multiplex PCR; TCRdb lists only in-frame clones, some missing. V and J calls and clone size follow that table, whereas D and trimming were derived from the DNA. The sample has 150,000 or so clones, around 83% seen once; the top ten hold about 4%. Participants' own reports of clinical history determined their cohort assignment. V was trimmed by 4 bases and J by 1 base, leaving 9 bases between them. The CDR3 length is 13 residues. CDR1 and CDR2 from the germline V gene are SGHRS and YFSETQ.

The receptor's source is a woman between 50 and 59 years old in a cohort exposed to, infected with or recovered from COVID-19 (not recorded which). The sample taken for sequencing was PBMCs or T cells enriched from blood (not recorded which). The chain recombines TRBV5-1 with TRBJ2-7; D is undetermined. CDR3 amino acids: CASSPTGSYEQYF. DNA for the CDR3: TGCGCCAGCAGCCCAACGGGTTCCTACGAGCAGTACTTC.